This T cell receptor (beta chain) was found in a study of blood T cell repertoires in COVID-19. Across the study: T cells, B-cell-depleted T cells, or PBMCs provided the cDNA or gDNA that served as material.

TCRdb's copy holds only in-frame clones and misses some; the assay was immunoSEQ multiplex PCR. Of 270,000 or so clones in the sample, roughly 81% were seen once. The germline V gene has CDR1 SGDLS and CDR2 YYNGEE. Trimming cost V 0 bases and J 2 bases, with 9 bases left between them. The CDR3 has 15 residues. The chain joins TRBV9 to TRBJ1-5, with D perhaps TRBD1 (5 bases). This sequence was found in a woman between 50 and 59 years old who had been exposed to COVID-19. The sample was PBMCs or T cells enriched from blood (not recorded which). The CDR3 DNA is TGTGCCAGCAGCGTAGACGGGGGAGGCAATCAGCCCCAGCATTTT. Translating it yields CASSVDGGGNQPQHF.